These 22 T cell receptor beta chains came from one sample sequenced in a study of T cells in Graves' hyperthyroidism and ophthalmopathy. Amplification targeted TCR beta CDR3 regions from RNA transcripts. TCR CDR3 regions were first amplified by RT-PCR with HTBI primers. TCRdb processed the multiplex PCR reads anew with MiXCR; each CDR3 protein has one entry. The sample has 600,000 to 800,000 distinct CDR3 sequences, roughly a third seen once. Material: blood. The receptors originated from a woman aged 35 to 49 with Graves' hyperthyroidism.

The rearrangement joins TRBV7-2 to TRBJ2-7; 7 bases are shared with TRBD2. CDR1 is SGHTA and CDR2 is FQGNSA in the germline V gene. J was trimmed by 4 bases and V by 6 bases; bases with no gene match: 9. The CDR3 has 14 amino acids. CDR3 sequence reads: CASSFFAGEYEQYF. For the CDR3, the DNA is TGTGCCAGCAGTTTCTTCGCGGGAGAGTACGAGCAGTACTTC.

This clonotype was counted at least ten times. An end of the junction does not agree with germline; a read error may underlie this. The rearrangement links TRBV7-7 to TRBJ2-5; D might be TRBD2 (6 bases). This CDR3 comprises 15 residues. Germline loops: CDR1 SSHAT, CDR2 FNYEAQ (reference sequence). CDR3 protein: CASSLGVLAGETQYF. As DNA, the CDR3 is TGTGCTAGCAGCTTAGGGGTACTAGCTGGGGAGACCCAGTACTTC.

This clonotype has more than one count but fewer than ten. The rearrangement uses TRBV5-4 and TRBJ1-4, with a tentative D call TRBD1 (5 bases). This CDR3 contains 14 residues. Deletions cut 0 bases from V and 6 bases from J, with 9 bases between. Germline V gives CDR1 SGHNT, CDR2 YYREEE (reference sequence). Written as DNA, the CDR3 is TGTGCCAGCAGCTTGGGAGGGGAGGATGAAAAACTGTTTTTT. Residues: CASSLGGEDEKLFF.

This clonotype showed up many times. V is TRBV5-1 and J is TRBJ2-7, with TRBD1 identical over 9 bases. The CDR3 contains 13 residues. V was pared by 6 bases and J by 5 bases, with 6 bases of the junction left unmatched. Germline CDR1 SGHRS, CDR2 YFSETQ. As DNA, the CDR3 is TGCGCCAGCACCCGGGACAGGGACCACGAGCAGTACTTC. It yields the protein CASTRDRDHEQYF.

This clonotype came up many times. The V and J genes are TRBV19 and TRBJ2-2; no reliable D call. CDR3 size: 16 residues. Germline values: CDR1 LNHDA, CDR2 SQIVND (reference sequence). Trimming shortened V by 3 bases and J by 4 bases, and 15 bases separated the two germline ends. CDR3 in amino acids: CASSISGPSRTGELFF. The DNA of the CDR3 is TGTGCCAGTAGTATTTCGGGCCCCTCGCGCACCGGGGAGCTGTTTTTT.

For this clonotype: A much larger clone sits a single nucleotide away, making a read error possible. The chain combines TRBV7-9 with TRBJ2-7, with TRBD2 as a possible D gene (5 bases). CDR1 is SEHNR and CDR2 is FQNEAQ in the germline V gene (reference sequence). CDR3 length equals 14 residues. CDR3 sequence reads: CTSSRHPGTYEQYF. CDR3 nucleotides: TGTACCAGCAGCCGTCATCCGGGAACCTACGAGCAGTACTTC.

This clonotype came up many times. V usage is TRBV20-1 and J usage is TRBJ1-1; TRBD1 might be the D (5 bases). The CDR3 extends over 13 amino acids. V lost 3 bases to trimming and J lost 2 bases, with 10 bases between them. Germline V gene data show CDR1 as DFQATT and CDR2 as SNEGSKA (reference sequence). The CDR3 region is CSARTAGNTEAFF. The CDR3 coding sequence is TGCAGTGCTAGGACAGCCGGTAACACTGAAGCTTTCTTT.

This chain uses TRBV2 with TRBJ1-2; 7 nucleotides match TRBD1. The CDR3 covers 16 residues. CDR1 is SNHLY, CDR2 FYNNEI, per germline. V shed 1 base, J shed 4 bases, and the junction held 9 bases outside the gene matches. The CDR3 sequence is CASSEVAGGRTYGYTF. CDR3 bases: TGTGCCAGCAGTGAAGTAGCAGGGGGAAGAACCTATGGCTACACCTTC.

J is TRBJ1-1 and V is TRBV9, with D possibly matching TRBD1 (5 bases). This CDR3 spans 15 amino acids. V lost 0 bases, J lost 3 bases, and 12 bases lay in between. Germline CDR1 is SGDLS and CDR2 is YYNGEE. CDR3 amino acids: CASSVEGTGYTEAFF. The CDR3, as DNA: TGTGCCAGCAGCGTAGAGGGGACGGGATACACTGAAGCTTTCTTT. Full variable domain (outside the CDR3, taken from reference TRBV9 and TRBJ1-1): DSGVTQTPKHLITATGQRVTLRCSPRSGDLSVYWYQQSLDQGLQFLIQYYNGEERAKGNILERFSAQQFPDLHSELNLSSLELGDSALYFCASSVEGTGYTEAFFGQGTRLTVV.

This clonotype has only a few counts. Germline is not matched at one junction end, which may reflect a read error. The V and J genes are TRBV5-4 and TRBJ1-1, with TRBD1 as a possible D gene (6 bases). The CDR3 is 13 residues long. CDR1 is SGHNT, CDR2 YYREEE, per germline (reference sequence). The CDR3 sequence is CAGGGRMNTEAFF. Here the CDR3 DNA reads TGCGCTGGGGGGGGCCGCATGAACACTGAAGCTTTCTTT.

V and J are TRBV6-5 and TRBJ2-5; D remains ambiguous. The V end was cut by 7 bases, the J end by 5 bases, with 11 bases between. Germline V lookup: CDR1 MNHEY, CDR2 SVGAGI. The CDR3 loop spans 12 amino acids. The CDR3 nucleotides read TGTGCCAGCACGTCCATTAGGGAGACCCAGTACTTC. It yields the protein CASTSIRETQYF.

The chain uses TRBV4-3 and TRBJ1-4; D unclear. The length of the CDR3 is 15 residues. The V end lost 0 bases, the J end lost 7 bases, and 12 bases lay between the germline ends. Germline CDR1 is LGHNA and CDR2 is YSLEER. CDR3 sequence reads: CASSQDGWAVEKLFF. Written as DNA, the CDR3 is TGCGCCAGCAGCCAAGATGGATGGGCGGTTGAAAAACTGTTTTTT.

The J gene is TRBJ1-6, the V gene TRBV2; tentative D call: TRBD1 (5 bases). The ends were cut back, 4 bases at V and 0 bases at J, with 13 bases in the middle. The CDR3 is 17 amino acids. Germline CDR1 SNHLY, CDR2 FYNNEI. The CDR3 sequence: CASSGPGRSSYNSPLHF. The CDR3 DNA follows: TGTGCCAGCAGTGGTCCAGGGCGAAGCTCCTATAATTCACCCCTCCACTTT.

This sequence joins TRBV6-2 or TRBV6-3 and TRBJ1-1, with D perhaps matching TRBD1 (6 bases). This CDR3 region has 13 residues. Germline V gene sequence: CDR1 MNHEY, CDR2 SVGEGT. Trimming took 8 bases from V and 4 from J, leaving 14 bases between them. The CDR3 bases are TGTGCCAGCGGGAGCGGACAGAGCACTGAAGCTTTCTTT. This codes for CASGSGQSTEAFF.

This clonotype has just a few counts. A read error is likely here: a far larger clone is one base away. The chain is built from TRBV7-8 and TRBJ1-1; D gene unclear. Per the germline V gene, CDR1 is SGHVS and CDR2 is FQNEAQ. The CDR3 is 13 amino acids. The CDR3 DNA is TGTGCCAGCAGCTTAGCAGGGAACACTGAAGCTCTCTTT. Amino acids: CASSLAGNTEALF.

The chain links TRBV5-1 to TRBJ2-7; 9 nucleotides align to TRBD1. The junction had 6 bases not matched to a gene; V was cut back by 5 bases and J by 6 bases. The CDR3 spans 13 residues. CDR1 is SGHRS, CDR2 YFSETQ, per germline. The CDR3 is CASSFSTGGEQYF. The CDR3 nucleotides read TGCGCCAGCAGTTTTTCGACAGGGGGCGAGCAGTACTTC.

Details on this clonotype: As the CDR3 is not closed by the conserved phenylalanine or tryptophan, this likely results from a read error. Because the CDR3's place on the DNA is in doubt, the DNA is left out and the CDR3 is given as listed by TCRdb. CDR3 loop: CASSLAGGSYNEPLC. The chain is built from TRBV11-1 and TRBJ2-1. The germline V gene has CDR1 SGHAT and CDR2 FQDESV (reference sequence). The CDR3 region is 15 residues in length, termini included.

The table lists this clonotype with a few counts. The chain has TRBV14 and TRBJ2-5; 11 bases agree with TRBD2. Looked up from germline, CDR1 is SGHDN and CDR2 is FVKESK. CDR3 length equals 16 residues. Trimming at V came to 2 bases and at J to 2 bases, leaving 4 bases not matched to a gene. Written as DNA, the CDR3 is TGTGCCAGCAGCCAACTTCTAGCGGGAGGACAAGAGACCCAGTACTTC. Its translation: CASSQLLAGGQETQYF.

This clonotype was observed many times. The rearrangement uses TRBV29-1 and TRBJ2-7; 7 bases map to TRBD1. The CDR3 extends over 14 amino acids. The germline V gene encodes CDR1 SQVTM and CDR2 ANQGSEA. J lost 4 bases, V lost 5 bases, and 11 bases had no gene match. The CDR3 protein is CSVLPKTGPYEQYF. CDR3 nucleotides: TGCAGCGTTCTCCCTAAGACAGGGCCGTACGAGCAGTACTTC.

Many counts were recorded for this clonotype. The chain uses TRBV7-2 and TRBJ1-1; possible D gene TRBD1, 5 bases. This CDR3 region has 15 residues. V dropped 2 bases and J dropped 1 base, with 11 bases sitting between them. Germline loops: CDR1 SGHTA, CDR2 FQGNSA. CDR3 sequence reads: CASSLQARENTEAFF. The DNA for the CDR3 is TGTGCCAGCAGCTTACAAGCCAGGGAGAACACTGAAGCTTTCTTT. The full variable domain, with the rest looked up from reference TRBV7-2 and TRBJ1-1, is GAGVSQSPSNKVTEKGKDVELRCDPISGHTALYWYRQSLGQGLEFLIYFQGNSAPDKSGLPSDRFSAERTGGSVSTLTIQRTQQEDSAVYLCASSLQARENTEAFFGQGTRLTVV.

V gene TRBV7-9 combines with J gene TRBJ2-5; 9 bases map to TRBD2. The J call may be wrong; the DNA end is better matched by TRBJ2-1. This CDR3 is built from 16 residues. Germline loops: CDR1 SEHNR, CDR2 FQNEAQ (reference sequence). Written as DNA, the CDR3 is TGTGCCAGCAACAATAGGGCGTCTAGCGGGGCTATAGAGCAGTTCTTC. It codes for CASNNRASSGAIEQFF.

Ten or more counts support this clonotype. V is TRBV29-1 and J is TRBJ1-1; D not certain. Germline CDR1 and CDR2: SQVTM and ANQGSEA. With 4 bases removed from V and 5 bases from J, the gap between germline ends came to 14 bases. The CDR3 runs to 13 residues. The CDR3 sequence is CSVVSWRSTEAFF. CDR3 nucleotides: TGCAGCGTTGTCTCGTGGAGGTCGACTGAAGCTTTCTTT.